The clone carrying this T cell receptor beta chain has at least ten counts. Antigen: not known. These data are taken from a study of T cells in Graves' hyperthyroidism and ophthalmopathy. About the research overall: Before any treatment, at initial diagnosis, peripheral blood was collected.

The V end was cut by 4 bases, the J end by 10 bases, with 14 bases between. The CDR3 has 14 residues. Germline CDR1 reads LNHNV; CDR2 reads YYDKDF (reference sequence). Study results and limitations: Blood also showed most of the thyroid clonotypes that were expanded above 0.001.

There were TCR beta CDR3 regions amplified from RNA transcripts. The primer set for the first-round RT-PCR of the TCR CDR3 was HTBI. MiXCR, run by TCRdb on the multiplex PCR reads, gives a single entry per CDR3 protein. The data contain 620,000 or so distinct CDR3 sequences, 13% to 15% of them singletons. The material sequenced was blood. This rearrangement joins TRBV15 to TRBJ1-6; D gene ambiguous. This clonotype originated in a woman in her forties or fifties with Graves' ophthalmopathy. The CDR3 DNA follows: TGTGCCACCAGCACTAGCCCCGGGTCCTCACCCCTCCACTTT. This encodes CATSTSPGSSPLHF.